A single sample is the source of the 7 T cell receptor beta chains below, sequenced in a study of identifying expanded T cells in peripheral blood. Profiling relied on immunoSEQ multiplex PCR, and the TCRdb table lists in-frame clones only, not all of them. The table includes about 98,000 clones, about 91% detected once. Material: blood. These receptors originate from a person between 18 and 70 years old in good health.

The chain joins TRBV6-1 to TRBJ1-4; maybe TRBD1 (6 bases). Trimming left V 4 bases short and J 7 bases short, with 19 bases between. The V gene's germline CDR1 is MNHNS and CDR2 SASEGT. The CDR3 runs 16 residues. The CDR3 DNA reads as TGTGCCAGCAGTGCCCTTAATCTACAGGGAGGTGAAAAACTGTTTTTT. It codes for CASSALNLQGGEKLFF.

V and J are TRBV19 and TRBJ1-5; possible D gene TRBD1, 5 bases. The V end lost 1 base, the J end lost 7 bases, and 11 bases lay between the germline ends. CDR1 is LNHDA and CDR2 is SQIVND in the germline V gene (reference sequence). The CDR3 is 14 amino acids. CDR3 sequence reads: CASSIVGVGQPQHF. CDR3 DNA sequence: TGTGCCAGTAGTATAGTGGGGGTAGGGCAGCCCCAGCATTTT.

This chain uses TRBV10-3 with TRBJ2-2, with TRBD1 as a possible D gene (5 bases). Germline values: CDR1 ENHRY, CDR2 SYGVKD. Trimming took off 0 bases at V and 1 base at J, with 12 bases between the two ends. The CDR3 extends over 17 amino acids. The CDR3 region is CAISESQGIRNTGELFF. CDR3 sequence (DNA): TGTGCCATCAGTGAGTCGCAGGGAATAAGGAACACCGGGGAGCTGTTTTTT.

The gene calls are TRBV28 and TRBJ2-1; tentatively, D is TRBD2 (5 bases). V dropped 6 bases and J dropped 9 bases, with 12 bases sitting between them. Germline assignment: CDR1 MDHEN and CDR2 SYDVKM. The CDR3 runs to 12 residues. CDR3 amino acids: CASSLSRGEQFF. The CDR3 DNA sequence: TGTGCCAGCAGCCTAAGCCGGGGTGAGCAGTTCTTC.

The chain combines TRBV6-5 with TRBJ1-1, with D possibly being TRBD1 (6 bases). Germline CDR1 reads MNHEY; CDR2 reads SVGAGI. Trimming removed 5 bases from V and 4 bases from J, with 17 bases in between. This CDR3 comprises 15 residues. CDR3 region: CASSRPRGHGTEAFF. The CDR3, as DNA: TGTGCCAGCAGTCGCCCCAGGGGTCACGGCACTGAAGCTTTCTTT.

This chain links TRBV4-2 with TRBJ2-7; maybe TRBD1 (5 bases). Per germline, CDR1 LGHNA and CDR2 YNFKEQ. The CDR3 loop spans 16 amino acids. The germline V and J ends were trimmed by 4 bases and 1 base, with 17 bases remaining between them. This CDR3 reads CASSRRPETESYEQYF. In DNA form, the CDR3 reads TGTGCCAGCAGCCGCCGTCCCGAGACAGAGTCCTACGAGCAGTACTTC.

The rearrangement links TRBV7-2 to TRBJ1-3, with 7 bases fitting TRBD1. V shed 1 base, J shed 1 base, and the junction held 10 bases outside the gene matches. Germline V CDR1 and CDR2: SGHTA, FQGNSA. The CDR3 totals 18 residues. CDR3 DNA sequence: TGTGCCAGCAGCTTAGGTTACGGGGACAGCTCATCTGGAAACACCATATATTTT. Amino acid sequence: CASSLGYGDSSSGNTIYF.